A selection of T cell receptor beta chains follows, all from one sample in a study of blood T cell repertoires in COVID-19. Assay: immunoSEQ multiplex PCR; the TCRdb copy retains only in-frame clones and omits some. In the table there are approximately 80,000 clones, about 70% of which are singletons. Sequences were obtained from peripheral blood. These receptors came from a man between 50 and 59 years old with active or convalescent COVID-19. CDR3s include the opening cysteine and the closing phenylalanine or tryptophan. Fields, in order: clone size, D gene, V gene, CDR3 protein. D genes are given only for firm matches. Only part of the rows carry a size: once, few, many, or a class if the clone is expanded.

abundance: .; d_gene: .; v_gene: TRBV6-5; CDR3aa: CASSSGGLNEQFF
abundance: .; d_gene: TRBD2; v_gene: TRBV7-2; CDR3aa: CASSYRTSGDGELFF
abundance: .; d_gene: .; v_gene: TRBV19; CDR3aa: CASSMTGYNSPLHF
abundance: .; d_gene: TRBD1; v_gene: TRBV29-1; CDR3aa: CSAAPGTGGYEQYF
abundance: .; d_gene: .; v_gene: TRBV29-1; CDR3aa: CSVETAFTDTQYF
abundance: .; d_gene: TRBD1; v_gene: TRBV5-3; CDR3aa: CARSVYRDRGEVSYGYTF
abundance: .; d_gene: TRBD2; v_gene: TRBV7-2; CDR3aa: CASSPRLAGGPETQYF
abundance: .; d_gene: TRBD1; v_gene: TRBV6-2/TRBV6-3; CDR3aa: CASSIRTGGPKEQFF
abundance: .; d_gene: .; v_gene: TRBV10-3; CDR3aa: CAISTGDTEAFF
abundance: .; d_gene: .; v_gene: TRBV3-1/TRBV3-2; CDR3aa: CASSQVPMRGNTIYF
abundance: .; d_gene: .; v_gene: TRBV29-1; CDR3aa: CSVVPGGISYEQYF
abundance: .; d_gene: .; v_gene: TRBV27; CDR3aa: CASSLSGDSGANVLTF
abundance: .; d_gene: TRBD1; v_gene: TRBV3-1/TRBV3-2; CDR3aa: CASSQTGTAYGYTF
abundance: .; d_gene: TRBD1; v_gene: TRBV11-2; CDR3aa: CASSRQGVYTF
abundance: .; d_gene: .; v_gene: TRBV18; CDR3aa: CASSPGRDSGNTIYF
abundance: .; d_gene: TRBD1; v_gene: TRBV7-9; CDR3aa: CASSHRNPQGANYGYTF
abundance: .; d_gene: .; v_gene: TRBV21-1; CDR3aa: CAGPGLVGNEQFF
abundance: .; d_gene: TRBD1; v_gene: TRBV6-5; CDR3aa: CASSYGQGVREQFF
abundance: .; d_gene: .; v_gene: TRBV10-3; CDR3aa: CAIQGATNEKLFF
abundance: .; d_gene: TRBD2; v_gene: TRBV9; CDR3aa: CASSVGAGGWADTQYF
abundance: .; d_gene: TRBD1; v_gene: TRBV7-8; CDR3aa: CASSLPRDRGRGVRDTEAFF
abundance: .; d_gene: .; v_gene: TRBV5-4; CDR3aa: CASTGGRGGAGELFF
abundance: .; d_gene: TRBD1; v_gene: TRBV4-3; CDR3aa: CASSQDLTGVGKLFF
abundance: .; d_gene: TRBD1; v_gene: TRBV5-4; CDR3aa: CASSLRQGNNYGYTF
abundance: .; d_gene: .; v_gene: TRBV3-1/TRBV3-2; CDR3aa: CASSPKVGLYEQYF
abundance: .; d_gene: TRBD1; v_gene: TRBV3-1/TRBV3-2; CDR3aa: CASSHRGGVDYTF
abundance: .; d_gene: .; v_gene: TRBV7-3; CDR3aa: CASSPPGLQDTQYF
abundance: .; d_gene: TRBD1; v_gene: TRBV12-3/TRBV12-4; CDR3aa: CASSRTGGNEQFF
abundance: .; d_gene: TRBD2; v_gene: TRBV6-1; CDR3aa: CASSEAGTSLPDTQYF
abundance: .; d_gene: .; v_gene: TRBV7-2; CDR3aa: CASSRGTQETQYF
abundance: .; d_gene: .; v_gene: TRBV2; CDR3aa: CASSDVRQGPSSYEQYF
abundance: once; d_gene: .; v_gene: TRBV5-1; CDR3aa: CASSLPDSSYEQYF
abundance: .; d_gene: TRBD1; v_gene: TRBV29-1; CDR3aa: CSATMGTGDTGNTIYF
abundance: many; d_gene: TRBD1; v_gene: TRBV7-3; CDR3aa: CASSPRGPSYNEQFF
abundance: few; d_gene: .; v_gene: TRBV3-1/TRBV3-2; CDR3aa: CASTLKVPGSIRAFF
abundance: .; d_gene: TRBD2; v_gene: TRBV3-1/TRBV3-2; CDR3aa: CASSHLSGDPRETQYF
abundance: few; d_gene: .; v_gene: TRBV19; CDR3aa: CASSRTVGGSTEAFF
abundance: .; d_gene: TRBD1; v_gene: TRBV6-5; CDR3aa: CASSYAMTGGYGYTF
abundance: once; d_gene: .; v_gene: TRBV25-1; CDR3aa: CASSESSGRPADTQYF
abundance: once; d_gene: .; v_gene: TRBV4-2; CDR3aa: CASSSEGGTAFF
abundance: .; d_gene: .; v_gene: TRBV15; CDR3aa: CATSRGQAGMGNQPQHF
abundance: .; d_gene: TRBD2; v_gene: TRBV9; CDR3aa: CASSVLAGGHTDTQYF
abundance: .; d_gene: .; v_gene: TRBV27; CDR3aa: CASSLGESTQAFF
abundance: .; d_gene: .; v_gene: TRBV29-1; CDR3aa: CSVEGGGQRTEAFF
abundance: .; d_gene: .; v_gene: TRBV19; CDR3aa: CASSIAGGRHYEQYF
abundance: .; d_gene: .; v_gene: TRBV18; CDR3aa: CASSPPGQDQETQYF
abundance: .; d_gene: .; v_gene: TRBV6-4; CDR3aa: CASSDSPGEPDTQYF
abundance: .; d_gene: .; v_gene: TRBV18; CDR3aa: CASSLRDSSYEQYF